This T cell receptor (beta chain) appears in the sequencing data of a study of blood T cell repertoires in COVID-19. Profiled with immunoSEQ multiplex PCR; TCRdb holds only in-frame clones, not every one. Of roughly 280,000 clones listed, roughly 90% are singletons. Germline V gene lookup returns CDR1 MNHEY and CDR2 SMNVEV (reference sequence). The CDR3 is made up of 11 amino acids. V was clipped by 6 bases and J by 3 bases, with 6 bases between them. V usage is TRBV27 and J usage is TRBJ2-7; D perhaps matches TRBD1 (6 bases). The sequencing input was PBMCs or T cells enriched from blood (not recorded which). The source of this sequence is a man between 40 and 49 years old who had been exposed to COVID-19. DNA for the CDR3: TGTGCCAGCAGAGGGGGCTACGAGCAGTACTTC. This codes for CASRGGYEQYF.